Detailed here is one TCR beta chain. Its antigen is still unknown. This sample stems from a study of shared clonotypes between healthy human individuals. General study points: Donor scarcity curtailed the genetic and exposure-history diversity represented herein.

V dropped 10 bases and J dropped 7 bases, with 11 bases sitting between them. The CDR3 sequence is 11 residues long. CDR1 is MDHEN and CDR2 is SYDVKM in the germline V gene. Execution of the assay was at deep level. As processed by the authors: Owing to the provision of junction-only sequences devoid of quality scores by immunoSEQ, filtering differed. Some clones are missing from TCRdb's copy, which holds only in-frame ones; the method was immunoSEQ multiplex PCR. V, J and clone size reflect that table, while D and trimming were determined from the DNA. The table shows 1.6 million or so clones, with approximately 98.5% occurring only once.

The chain joins TRBV28 to TRBJ1-5, with TRBD1 as a possible D gene (5 bases). This TCR came from a young man in good health. Input material: naive CD4+ T cells sorted from blood. This sample's subset: CD45RA+ positively selected. The CDR3 spells CATRVGQPQHF. The CDR3 DNA reads TGTGCCACCAGGGTCGGGCAGCCCCAGCATTTT.